This T cell receptor beta chain was identified in a study of T-cell memory formation after mild COVID-19. Study summary: Most TCR clusters belonged to a single donor. Study-level findings and limits: For second-wave clones that peaked at day 37, SARS-CoV-2 specificity went unverified.

J was trimmed by 5 bases and V by 0 bases; bases with no gene match: 3. Germline-derived CDR1 and CDR2 are GTSNPN and SVGIG (reference sequence). There are 15 residues in the CDR3. This clonotype was seen more than once but under ten times. Its specificity is not known. 5'RACE primed from the constant segment yielded TCR alpha and TCR beta cDNA libraries bearing sample barcodes and UMIs. TCRdb fed the 5' RACE reads into MiXCR, producing one record per CDR3 protein. The top ten clones hold about 2.1% of a sample with over 120,000 distinct CDR3 sequences, 6% to 7% of them seen once. This sequence originates from an adult woman who had mild COVID-19 (a few samples of this study predate the infection). Cell type and time point are not known. The chain has TRBV30 and TRBJ1-6, with 8 bases lining up with TRBD1. Material: PBMCs or a T cell subset sorted from them (not recorded which). For the CDR3, the DNA is TGTGCCTGGAGTGTATTGACAGGGGATAATTCACCCCTCCACTTT. It is translated as CAWSVLTGDNSPLHF.